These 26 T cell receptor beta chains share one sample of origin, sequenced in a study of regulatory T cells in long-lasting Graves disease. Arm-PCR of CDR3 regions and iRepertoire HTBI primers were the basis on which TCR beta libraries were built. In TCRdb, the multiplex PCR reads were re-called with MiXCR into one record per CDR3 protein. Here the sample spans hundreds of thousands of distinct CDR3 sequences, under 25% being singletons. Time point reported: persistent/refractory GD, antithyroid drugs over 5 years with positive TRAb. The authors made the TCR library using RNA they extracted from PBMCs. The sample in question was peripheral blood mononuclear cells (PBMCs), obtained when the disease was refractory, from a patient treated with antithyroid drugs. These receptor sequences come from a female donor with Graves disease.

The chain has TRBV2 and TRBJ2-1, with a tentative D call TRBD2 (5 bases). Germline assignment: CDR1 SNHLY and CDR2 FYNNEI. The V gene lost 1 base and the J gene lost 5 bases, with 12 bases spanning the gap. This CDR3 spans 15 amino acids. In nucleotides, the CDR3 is TGTGCCAGCAGTGAAGTATACAAGAGGGACAATGAGCAGTTCTTC. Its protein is CASSEVYKRDNEQFF. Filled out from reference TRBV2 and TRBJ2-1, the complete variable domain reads EPEVTQTPSHQVTQMGQEVILRCVPISNHLYFYWYRQILGQKVEFLVSFYNNEISEKSEIFDDQFSVERPDGSNFTLKIRSTKLEDSAMYFCASSEVYKRDNEQFFGPGTRLTVL.

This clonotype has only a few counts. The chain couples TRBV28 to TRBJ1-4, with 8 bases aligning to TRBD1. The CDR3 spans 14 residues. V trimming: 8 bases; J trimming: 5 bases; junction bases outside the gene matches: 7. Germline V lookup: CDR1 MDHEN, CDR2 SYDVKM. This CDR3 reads CASERGQENEKLFF. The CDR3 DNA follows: TGTGCCAGCGAGAGGGGACAGGAGAATGAAAAACTGTTTTTT.

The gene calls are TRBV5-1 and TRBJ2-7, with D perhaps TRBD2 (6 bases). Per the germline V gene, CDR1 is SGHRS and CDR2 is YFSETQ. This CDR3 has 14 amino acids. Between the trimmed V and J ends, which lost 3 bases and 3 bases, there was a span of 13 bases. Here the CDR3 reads CASSSGLVFYEQYF. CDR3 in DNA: TGCGCCAGCAGCTCGGGACTCGTCTTCTACGAGCAGTACTTC.

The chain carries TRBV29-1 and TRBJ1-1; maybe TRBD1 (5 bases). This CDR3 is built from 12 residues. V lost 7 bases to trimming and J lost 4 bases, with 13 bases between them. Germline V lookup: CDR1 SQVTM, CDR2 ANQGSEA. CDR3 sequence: CSASEQGTEAFF. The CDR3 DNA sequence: TGCAGCGCCTCGGAGCAGGGCACTGAAGCTTTCTTT.

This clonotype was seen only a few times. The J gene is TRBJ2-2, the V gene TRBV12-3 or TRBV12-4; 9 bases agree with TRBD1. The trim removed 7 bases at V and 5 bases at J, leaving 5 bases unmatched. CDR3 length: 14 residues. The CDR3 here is CASKRTGETGELFF. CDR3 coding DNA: TGTGCCAGCAAAAGGACAGGGGAAACCGGGGAGCTGTTTTTT.

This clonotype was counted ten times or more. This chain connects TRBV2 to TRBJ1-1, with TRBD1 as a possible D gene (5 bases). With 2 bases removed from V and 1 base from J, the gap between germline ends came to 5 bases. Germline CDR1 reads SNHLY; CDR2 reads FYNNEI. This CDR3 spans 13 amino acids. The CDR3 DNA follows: TGTGCCAGCAGTGAACAGGGGAACACTGAAGCTTTCTTT. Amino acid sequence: CASSEQGNTEAFF.

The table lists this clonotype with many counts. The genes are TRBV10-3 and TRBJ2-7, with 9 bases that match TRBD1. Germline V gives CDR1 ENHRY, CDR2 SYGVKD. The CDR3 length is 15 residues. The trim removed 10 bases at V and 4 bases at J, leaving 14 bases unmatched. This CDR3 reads CASANRDRDPYEQYF. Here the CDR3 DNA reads TGTGCCAGCGCGAACCGGGACAGGGACCCTTACGAGCAGTACTTC.

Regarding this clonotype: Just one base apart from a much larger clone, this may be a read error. The CDR3 region is CAGSRTDRSVDNEQFF. The CDR3 DNA follows: TGTGCCGGCAGCCGTACCGACAGAAGTGTTGACAATGAGCAGTTCTTC. The chain carries TRBV3-1 and TRBJ2-1; D possibly corresponds to TRBD1 (5 bases). Per germline, CDR1 LGHDT and CDR2 YNNKEL (reference sequence). The CDR3 length is 16 residues.

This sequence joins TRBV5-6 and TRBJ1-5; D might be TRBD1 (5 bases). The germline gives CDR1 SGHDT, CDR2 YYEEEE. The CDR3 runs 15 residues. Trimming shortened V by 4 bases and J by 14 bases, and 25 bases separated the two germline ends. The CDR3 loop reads CASSAGGRDLRPEHF. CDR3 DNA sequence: TGTGCCAGCAGCGCGGGAGGAAGGGACCTTCGACCCGAGCATTTT.

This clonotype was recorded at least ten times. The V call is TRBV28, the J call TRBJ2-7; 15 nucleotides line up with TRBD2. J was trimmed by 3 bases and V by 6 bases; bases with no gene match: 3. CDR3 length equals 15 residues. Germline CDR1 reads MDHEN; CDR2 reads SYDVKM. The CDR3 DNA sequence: TGTGCCAGCAGCGCGGGACTAGCGGGAGGCTACGAGCAGTACTTC. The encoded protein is CASSAGLAGGYEQYF.

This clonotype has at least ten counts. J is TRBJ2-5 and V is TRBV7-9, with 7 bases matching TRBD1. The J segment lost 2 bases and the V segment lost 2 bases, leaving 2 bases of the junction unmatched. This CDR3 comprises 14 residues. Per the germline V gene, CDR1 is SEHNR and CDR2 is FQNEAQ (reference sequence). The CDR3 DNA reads TGTGCCAGCAGCTTAACACAGGGGCAAGAGACCCAGTACTTC. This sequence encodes CASSLTQGQETQYF.

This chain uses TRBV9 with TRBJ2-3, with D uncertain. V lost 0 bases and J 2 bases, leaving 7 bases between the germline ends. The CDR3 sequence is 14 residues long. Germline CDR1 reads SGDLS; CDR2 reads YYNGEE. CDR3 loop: CASSVEGATDTQYF. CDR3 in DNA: TGTGCCAGCAGCGTAGAAGGAGCCACAGATACGCAGTATTTT. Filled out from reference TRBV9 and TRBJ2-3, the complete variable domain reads DSGVTQTPKHLITATGQRVTLRCSPRSGDLSVYWYQQSLDQGLQFLIQYYNGEERAKGNILERFSAQQFPDLHSELNLSSLELGDSALYFCASSVEGATDTQYFGPGTRLTVL.

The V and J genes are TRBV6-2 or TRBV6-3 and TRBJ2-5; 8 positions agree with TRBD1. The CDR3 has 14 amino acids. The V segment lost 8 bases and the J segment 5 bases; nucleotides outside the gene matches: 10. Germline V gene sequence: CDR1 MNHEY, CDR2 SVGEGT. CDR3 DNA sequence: TGTGCCAGCTCCCCGGGCAGGGGGCGGGAGACCCAGTACTTC. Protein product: CASSPGRGRETQYF.

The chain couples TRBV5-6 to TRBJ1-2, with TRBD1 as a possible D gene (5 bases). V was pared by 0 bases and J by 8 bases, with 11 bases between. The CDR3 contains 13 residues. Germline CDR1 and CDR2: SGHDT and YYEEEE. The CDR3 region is CASSLEQGRGYTF. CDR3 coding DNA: TGTGCCAGCAGCTTGGAGCAGGGTCGAGGCTACACCTTC.

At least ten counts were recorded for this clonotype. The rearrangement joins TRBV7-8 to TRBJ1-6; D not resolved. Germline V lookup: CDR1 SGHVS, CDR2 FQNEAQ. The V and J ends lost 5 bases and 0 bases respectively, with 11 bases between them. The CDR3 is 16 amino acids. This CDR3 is CASSQGLSSYNSPLHF. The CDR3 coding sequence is TGTGCCAGCAGCCAAGGGCTGAGCTCCTATAATTCACCCCTCCACTTT.

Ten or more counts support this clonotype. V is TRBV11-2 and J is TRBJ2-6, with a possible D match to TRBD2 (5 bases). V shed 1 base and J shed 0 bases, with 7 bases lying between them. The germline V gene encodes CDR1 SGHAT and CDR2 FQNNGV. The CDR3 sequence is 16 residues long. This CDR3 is CASSLVRGSGANVLTF. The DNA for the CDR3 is TGTGCCAGCAGCTTAGTACGGGGCTCTGGGGCCAACGTCCTGACTTTC.

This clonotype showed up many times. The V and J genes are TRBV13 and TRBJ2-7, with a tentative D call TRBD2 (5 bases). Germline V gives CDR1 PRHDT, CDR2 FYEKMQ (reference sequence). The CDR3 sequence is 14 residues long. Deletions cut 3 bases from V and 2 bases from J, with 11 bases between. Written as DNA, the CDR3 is TGTGCCAGCAGCTTTCGAGCGGAAACCTACGAGCAGTACTTC. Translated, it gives CASSFRAETYEQYF. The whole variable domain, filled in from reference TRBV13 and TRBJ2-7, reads AAGVIQSPRHLIKEKRETATLKCYPIPRHDTVYWYQQGPGQDPQFLISFYEKMQSDKGSIPDRFSAQQFSDYHSELNMSSLELGDSALYFCASSFRAETYEQYFGPGTRLTVT.

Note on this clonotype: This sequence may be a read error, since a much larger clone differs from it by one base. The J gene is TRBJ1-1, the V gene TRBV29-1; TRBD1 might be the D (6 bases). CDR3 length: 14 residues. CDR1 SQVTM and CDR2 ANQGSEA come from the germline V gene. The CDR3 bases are TGCAGGGTTGTAACAGGGTGGGTTGGCACTGAAGCTTTCTTT. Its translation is CRVVTGWVGTEAFF.

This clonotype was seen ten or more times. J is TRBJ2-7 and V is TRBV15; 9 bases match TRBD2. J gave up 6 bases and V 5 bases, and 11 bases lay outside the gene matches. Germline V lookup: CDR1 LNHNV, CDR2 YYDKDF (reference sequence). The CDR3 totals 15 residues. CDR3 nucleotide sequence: TGTGCCACCAGCGGGAGCCGGACTAGCGAAGGCGAGCAGTACTTC. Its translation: CATSGSRTSEGEQYF.

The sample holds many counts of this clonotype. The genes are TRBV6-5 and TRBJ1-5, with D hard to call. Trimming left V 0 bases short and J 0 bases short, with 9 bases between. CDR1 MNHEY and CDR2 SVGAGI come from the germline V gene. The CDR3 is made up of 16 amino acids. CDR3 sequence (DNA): TGTGCCAGCAGTTACTCGATTCGGATTAGCAATCAGCCCCAGCATTTT. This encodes CASSYSIRISNQPQHF.

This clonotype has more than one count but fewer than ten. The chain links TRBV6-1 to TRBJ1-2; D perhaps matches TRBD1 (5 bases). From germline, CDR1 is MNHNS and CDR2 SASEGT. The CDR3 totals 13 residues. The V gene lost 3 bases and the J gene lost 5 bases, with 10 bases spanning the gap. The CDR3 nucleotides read TGTGCCAGCAGTGACGTGGGGGGTTATGGCTACACCTTC. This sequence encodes CASSDVGGYGYTF.

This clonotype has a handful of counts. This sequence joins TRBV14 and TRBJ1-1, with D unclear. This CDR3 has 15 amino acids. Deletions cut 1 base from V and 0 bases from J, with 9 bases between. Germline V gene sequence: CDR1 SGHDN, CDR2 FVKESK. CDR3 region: CASSQGAAMNTEAFF. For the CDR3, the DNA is TGTGCCAGCAGCCAAGGGGCCGCCATGAACACTGAAGCTTTCTTT.

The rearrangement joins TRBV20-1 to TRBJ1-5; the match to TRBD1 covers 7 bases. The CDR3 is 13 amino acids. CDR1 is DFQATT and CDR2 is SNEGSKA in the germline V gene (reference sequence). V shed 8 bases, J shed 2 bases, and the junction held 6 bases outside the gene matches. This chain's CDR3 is CSFTGVGNQPQHF. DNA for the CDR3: TGCAGTTTTACAGGGGTAGGCAATCAGCCCCAGCATTTT.

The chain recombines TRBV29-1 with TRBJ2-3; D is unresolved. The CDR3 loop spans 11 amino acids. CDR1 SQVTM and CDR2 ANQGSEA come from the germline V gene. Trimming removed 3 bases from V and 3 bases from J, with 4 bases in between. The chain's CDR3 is CSVDRTDTQYF. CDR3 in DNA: TGCAGCGTTGATCGTACAGATACGCAGTATTTT.

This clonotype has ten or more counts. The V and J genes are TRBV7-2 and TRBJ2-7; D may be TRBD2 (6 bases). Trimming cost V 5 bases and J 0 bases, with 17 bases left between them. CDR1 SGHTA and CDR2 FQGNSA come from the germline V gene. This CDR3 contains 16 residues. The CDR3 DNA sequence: TGTGCCAGCAGCAACCCCCGGGACTTAAACTCCTACGAGCAGTACTTC. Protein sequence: CASSNPRDLNSYEQYF.

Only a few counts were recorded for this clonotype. CDR3 coding DNA: TGCGCCAGCAGCTTGGGACTAGCGGGGAACTCCTACGAGCAGTACTTC. Protein sequence: CASSLGLAGNSYEQYF. The V call is TRBV5-1, the J call TRBJ2-7, with 11 bases lining up with TRBD2. The CDR3 totals 16 residues. Germline-derived CDR1 and CDR2 are SGHRS and YFSETQ. The V and J ends lost 0 bases and 0 bases, in that order; junction bases with no gene match: 2.